This note documents a single T cell receptor beta chain sequence. Its specificity is not known. Germline values: CDR1 LGHNT, CDR2 FRNRAP. CDR3 length: 16 amino acids. V was shortened by 0 bases and J by 2 bases, with 13 bases between the two germline ends. The data originate from a study of T cell repertoires in cytomegalovirus infection. Study-wide context: CMV epitopes in the study were HLA-C-restricted (recently identified) and HLA-B-restricted (well studied). Indications came from public TCR beta signatures; they pointed to CMV infection and to a matching HLA type. Study conclusions and caveats: CMV-specific TCR beta clonotypes restricted by HLA-C dominated the ex vivo response. Cumulated frequencies of public TCR beta families served to identify carriers of CMV plus the relevant HLA.

MiXCR, run by TCRdb on the reads, gives a single entry per CDR3 protein. This table has approximately 470,000 distinct CDR3 sequences, under 55% appearing once. This TCR came from a human donor in good health (CMV status not recorded). Some clones in this sample may be carry-over from other donors' samples. Sequencing used cultured PBMCs, obtained from culture after CMV antigen stimulation. The V gene is TRBV12-5, the J gene TRBJ2-5, with D perhaps TRBD1 or TRBD2 (5 bases each). CDR3: CASGLVFWGSQETQYF. CDR3 sequence (DNA): TGTGCTAGTGGTTTGGTATTTTGGGGGTCTCAAGAGACCCAGTACTTC.